Detailed here is one TCR beta chain. Its target is not known. The data stem from a study of cytomegalovirus exposure and HLA in healthy donors. Findings and caveats of the study: The authors reported that TCR beta sequences could predict HLA-A and HLA-B alleles. These predictions were accurate for most subjects in the first cohort.

Researchers ran the PCR with 60 Vbeta and 13 Jbeta primers. Some clones are missing from TCRdb's copy, which holds only in-frame ones; the method was immunoSEQ multiplex PCR. The data show approximately 140,000 clones, with 70% to 90% seen just once and over 4.5% held by the top ten. Germline CDR1 is SGHNT and CDR2 is YENEEA. The V end lost 8 bases, the J end lost 6 bases, and 11 bases lay between the germline ends. CDR3 size: 12 residues. Input material: PBMCs. This receptor was identified in a woman aged 40 to 50 in good health and CMV-seropositive. The chain carries TRBV11-3 and TRBJ2-1; the D is unclear. CDR3 nucleotide sequence: TGTGCCAGCGGTGAGCGACTCAATGAGCAGTTCTTC. It encodes CASGERLNEQFF. The variable domain in full, completed from reference TRBV11-3 and TRBJ2-1, reads EAGVVQSPRYKIIEKKQPVAFWCNPISGHNTLYWYLQNLGQGPELLIRYENEEAVDDSQLPKDRFSAERLKGVDSTLKIQPAELGDSAVYLCASGERLNEQFFGPGTRLTVL.